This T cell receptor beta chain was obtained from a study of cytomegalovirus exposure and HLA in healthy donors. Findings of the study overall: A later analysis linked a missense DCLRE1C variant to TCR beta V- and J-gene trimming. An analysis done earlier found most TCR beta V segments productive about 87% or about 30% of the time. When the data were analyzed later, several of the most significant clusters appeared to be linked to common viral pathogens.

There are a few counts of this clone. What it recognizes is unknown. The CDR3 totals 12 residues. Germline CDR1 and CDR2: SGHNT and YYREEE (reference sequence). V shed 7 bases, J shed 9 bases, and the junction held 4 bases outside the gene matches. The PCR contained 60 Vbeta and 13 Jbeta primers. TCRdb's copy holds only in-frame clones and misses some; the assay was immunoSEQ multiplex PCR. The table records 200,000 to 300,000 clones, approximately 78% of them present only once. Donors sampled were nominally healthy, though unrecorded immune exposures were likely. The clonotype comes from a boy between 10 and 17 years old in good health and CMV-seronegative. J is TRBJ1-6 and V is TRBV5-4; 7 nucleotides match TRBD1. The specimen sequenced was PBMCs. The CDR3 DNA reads TGTGCCAGCCGACAGGGAGGTTCACCCCTCCACTTT. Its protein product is CASRQGGSPLHF.